Sequencing of this T cell receptor beta chain was carried out in a study of PD-1 blockade in classical Hodgkin lymphoma. Regarding this clone: What it recognizes is unknown.

The assay was immunoSEQ multiplex PCR, and TCRdb's table has in-frame clones only and misses some. The sample lists 9,000 to 13,000 clones, 82% occurring once. Findings and limits, study-wide: Prior therapy or disease activity may underlie the repertoire differences, whose causes remain undefined.

No patient escaped relapse after autologous stem cell transplantation, and brentuximab vedotin exposure varied. Complete response, partial response or progressive disease was recorded as best response. The receptor comes from a human donor with classical Hodgkin lymphoma. This sample comprised peripheral blood mononuclear cells (PBMCs), obtained before the second cycle of nivolumab.

The CDR3 loop reads CAISESGVHTQYF. CDR3 coding DNA: TGTGCCATCAGTGAGTCGGGTGTCCATACGCAGTATTTT. The chain couples TRBV10-3 to TRBJ2-3; D is unclear. Germline V gene sequence: CDR1 ENHRY, CDR2 SYGVKD. The CDR3 runs to 13 residues. Deletions cut 0 bases from V and 7 bases from J, with 8 bases between.